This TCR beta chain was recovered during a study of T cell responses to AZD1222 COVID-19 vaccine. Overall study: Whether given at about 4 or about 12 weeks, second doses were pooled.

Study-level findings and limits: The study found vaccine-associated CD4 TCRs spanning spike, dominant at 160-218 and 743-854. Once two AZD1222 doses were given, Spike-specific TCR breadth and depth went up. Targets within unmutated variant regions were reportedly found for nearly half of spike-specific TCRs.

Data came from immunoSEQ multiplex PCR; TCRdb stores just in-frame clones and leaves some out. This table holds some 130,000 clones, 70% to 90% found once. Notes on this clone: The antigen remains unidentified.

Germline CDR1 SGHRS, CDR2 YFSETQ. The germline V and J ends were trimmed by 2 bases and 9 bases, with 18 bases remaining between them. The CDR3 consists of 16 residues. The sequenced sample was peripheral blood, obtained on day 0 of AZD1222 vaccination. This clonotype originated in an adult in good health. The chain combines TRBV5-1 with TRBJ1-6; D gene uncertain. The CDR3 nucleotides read TGCGCCAGCAGCTTATCGGGCCTCGGCGCGGTTTCACCCCTCCACTTT. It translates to CASSLSGLGAVSPLHF.